Listed here are 27 T cell receptor beta chains from one sample, sequenced in a study of blood T cell repertoires in COVID-19. Repertoires were generated with immunoSEQ multiplex PCR, while TCRdb's copy carries only in-frame clones and drops some. The top ten hold around 3% of the sample, which has about 240,000 clones, roughly 86% seen once. Sequencing used PBMCs or T cells enriched from blood (not recorded which). The receptors were sampled from a woman in her thirties or forties with acute COVID-19.

The chain recombines TRBV24-1 with TRBJ2-1, with 12 bases fitting TRBD2. The CDR3 extends over 17 amino acids. The ends lost 4 bases at V and 4 bases at J; junction bases unmatched: 7. Per germline, CDR1 KGHDR and CDR2 SFDVKD. The CDR3 loop reads CATSDTLTSGRYNEQFF. Here the CDR3 DNA reads TGTGCCACCAGTGACACCTTGACTAGCGGGAGATACAATGAGCAGTTCTTC.

This chain uses TRBV7-9 with TRBJ2-7; 9 nucleotides agree with TRBD1. The germline V gene has CDR1 SEHNR and CDR2 FQNEAQ (reference sequence). V trimming: 5 bases; J trimming: 6 bases; junction bases outside the gene matches: 11. The length of the CDR3 is 15 residues. The DNA for the CDR3 is TGTGCCAGCAGCGTCACAGGGGGCAATCCTCTCGAGCAGTACTTC. It encodes CASSVTGGNPLEQYF. Looking up the rest from reference TRBV7-9 and TRBJ2-7 gives the full variable domain: DTGVSQNPRHKITKRGQNVTFRCDPISEHNRLYWYRQTLGQGPEFLTYFQNEAQLEKSRLLSDRFSAERPKGSFSTLEIQRTEQGDSAMYLCASSVTGGNPLEQYFGPGTRLTVT.

V is TRBV11-3 and J is TRBJ2-3; D possibly corresponds to TRBD2 (7 bases). The germline CDR1 and CDR2 sequences are SGHNT and YENEEA. V was trimmed by 2 bases and J by 2 bases, leaving 11 bases between them. CDR3 length: 15 residues. This CDR3 reads CASSLNGGATDTQYF. The DNA of the CDR3 is TGTGCCAGCAGCTTAAATGGGGGGGCCACAGATACGCAGTATTTT.

The chain combines TRBV5-4 with TRBJ2-7, with unresolved D. This CDR3 comprises 11 residues. V was clipped by 4 bases and J by 3 bases, with 5 bases between them. Germline V gene sequence: CDR1 SGHNT, CDR2 YYREEE (reference sequence). In DNA form, the CDR3 reads TGTGCCAGCAGCCAAAACTACGAGCAGTACTTC. This sequence encodes CASSQNYEQYF. The variable domain in full, completed from reference TRBV5-4 and TRBJ2-7, reads ETGVTQSPTHLIKTRGQQVTLRCSSQSGHNTVSWYQQALGQGPQFIFQYYREEENGRGNFPPRFSGLQFPNYSSELNVNALELDDSALYLCASSQNYEQYFGPGTRLTVT.

Points on this clone: A junction boundary mismatches the germline segment, possibly from a read error. The rearrangement uses TRBV7-9 and TRBJ2-7; 9 bases map to TRBD2. This CDR3 comprises 14 residues. Germline-derived CDR1 and CDR2 are SEHNR and FQNEAQ (reference sequence). The CDR3 DNA reads as TGTGCCAGCAGTTTAGCGGGAGTCCGGAACGAGCAGTACTTC. Its protein product is CASSLAGVRNEQYF.

The V gene is TRBV11-2, the J gene TRBJ2-7, with D possibly TRBD2 on 5 matching bases. Germline lookup yields CDR1 SGHAT and CDR2 FQNNGV. The CDR3 runs 14 residues. V lost 5 bases and J 0 bases, leaving 11 bases between the germline ends. In nucleotides, the CDR3 is TGTGCCAGCAGCGGGAGCGAGAGCTCCTACGAGCAGTACTTC. It is translated as CASSGSESSYEQYF.

The genes are TRBV5-1 and TRBJ2-1; 8 positions match TRBD2. CDR1 is SGHRS and CDR2 is YFSETQ in the germline V gene. The CDR3 spans 14 residues. Trimming cost V 3 bases and J 5 bases; bases outside gene matches: 4. The DNA of the CDR3 is TGCGCCAGCAGCTCCGTACTAGCGGACAATGAGCAGTTCTTC. Translation: CASSSVLADNEQFF.

The chain joins TRBV11-3 to TRBJ2-3; D possibly corresponds to TRBD2 (5 bases). Deletions cut 5 bases from V and 0 bases from J, with 12 bases between. The CDR3 consists of 15 residues. CDR1 is SGHNT and CDR2 is YENEEA in the germline V gene. CDR3 loop: CASSHSRTSTDTQYF. As DNA, the CDR3 is TGTGCCAGCAGCCACTCACGGACTAGCACAGATACGCAGTATTTT.

The chain combines TRBV5-1 with TRBJ2-1, with TRBD1 matching 12 bases. Trimming took 3 bases from V and 7 from J; bases not matched to a gene: 8. The length of the CDR3 is 16 residues. Germline CDR1 reads SGHRS; CDR2 reads YFSETQ. The CDR3: CASSWGTGGAGNEQFF. As DNA, the CDR3 is TGCGCCAGCAGCTGGGGGACAGGGGGCGCAGGGAATGAGCAGTTCTTC.

The chain carries TRBV24-1 and TRBJ2-1, with D possibly TRBD2 on 5 matching bases. CDR1 KGHDR and CDR2 SFDVKD come from the germline V gene. CDR3 size: 14 residues. V was pared by 1 base and J by 4 bases, with 7 bases between. CDR3 in DNA: TGTGCCACCAGTGATTTTCGGGATTACAATGAGCAGTTCTTC. The encoded protein is CATSDFRDYNEQFF.

V is TRBV30 and J is TRBJ2-1, with 9 bases lining up with TRBD1. Unmatched junction bases numbered 8, after V lost 2 bases and J lost 0 bases. CDR3 length: 17 residues. Germline assignment: CDR1 GTSNPN and CDR2 SVGIG (reference sequence). The CDR3 is CAWSPHPTGGSYNEQFF. CDR3 DNA: TGTGCCTGGAGTCCCCATCCGACAGGGGGCTCCTACAATGAGCAGTTCTTC. Using reference TRBV30 and TRBJ2-1 for the parts outside the CDR3, the full variable domain is SQTIHQWPATLVQPVGSPLSLECTVEGTSNPNLYWYRQAAGRGLQLLFYSVGIGQISSEVPQNLSASRPQDRQFILSSKKLLLSDSGFYLCAWSPHPTGGSYNEQFFGPGTRLTVL.

The chain joins TRBV7-9 to TRBJ2-5; 8 nucleotides align to TRBD1. Germline V lookup: CDR1 SEHNR, CDR2 FQNEAQ (reference sequence). V shed 1 base, J shed 5 bases, and the junction held 6 bases outside the gene matches. This CDR3 has 15 residues. CDR3 region: CASSLGTGTLETQYF. CDR3 sequence (DNA): TGTGCCAGCAGCTTAGGGACAGGGACTCTTGAGACCCAGTACTTC.

J is TRBJ2-1 and V is TRBV19; 7 nucleotides align to TRBD2. CDR1 and CDR2 from the germline V gene are LNHDA and SQIVND (reference sequence). V gave up 4 bases and J gave up 4 bases; unmatched junction bases: 7. There are 15 residues in the CDR3. In nucleotides, the CDR3 is TGTGCCAGTAGTACGGGGACTACCCAGTACAATGAGCAGTTCTTC. This codes for CASSTGTTQYNEQFF.

The V and J genes are TRBV9 and TRBJ1-3; TRBD1 matches 9 bases. The CDR3 spans 15 residues. Germline assignment: CDR1 SGDLS and CDR2 YYNGEE. The V gene end was trimmed by 2 bases and the J gene end by 9 bases; junction bases not matched to a gene: 9. CDR3 loop: CASSVSGQGAGTIYF. The CDR3 nucleotides read TGTGCCAGCAGCGTTTCGGGACAGGGAGCAGGCACCATATATTTT.

This clone was seen a single time. The genes are TRBV4-2 and TRBJ2-7; 7 bases line up with TRBD2. The CDR3 is 15 amino acids. The V and J ends lost 6 bases and 1 base, in that order; junction bases with no gene match: 9. Germline CDR1 and CDR2: LGHNA and YNFKEQ. DNA of the CDR3: TGTGCCAGCAGAGGGGACCTAGCGGTATCCTACGAGCAGTACTTC. Translating it yields CASRGDLAVSYEQYF.

This chain joins TRBV12-3 or TRBV12-4 and TRBJ1-2, with 10 bases lining up with TRBD1. The CDR3 spans 12 residues. Trimming at V came to 8 bases and at J to 7 bases, leaving 4 bases not matched to a gene. CDR3 in amino acids: CASGTGAGGYTF. The DNA of the CDR3 is TGTGCCAGCGGGACAGGGGCTGGTGGCTACACCTTC.

This chain's CDR3 is CASSQDVRANQGQFF. The CDR3 region has the DNA TGTGCCAGCAGCCAAGATGTAAGGGCTAACCAGGGGCAGTTCTTC. V gene TRBV3-1 (or the pseudogene TRBV3-2) combines with J gene TRBJ2-1; tentatively, D is TRBD1 (5 bases). CDR1 and CDR2 from the germline V gene are LGHDT and YNNKEL (reference sequence). CDR3 length equals 15 residues. Trimming removed 0 bases from V and 12 bases from J, with 18 bases in between.

This clone was counted only a few times. The chain has TRBV5-1 and TRBJ2-1, with D possibly TRBD2 on 6 matching bases. The length of the CDR3 is 15 residues. Per the germline V gene, CDR1 is SGHRS and CDR2 is YFSETQ. Trimming took off 4 bases at V and 9 bases at J, with 20 bases between the two ends. The CDR3 here is CASSPSFRESVEQFF. CDR3 nucleotide sequence: TGCGCCAGCAGCCCCTCATTCCGGGAGTCGGTTGAGCAGTTCTTC.

The chain has TRBV19 and TRBJ1-2, with D tentatively TRBD1 (5 bases). The CDR3 sequence is 12 residues long. The germline V gene has CDR1 LNHDA and CDR2 SQIVND (reference sequence). The V end was cut by 9 bases, the J end by 2 bases, with 10 bases between. The CDR3 coding sequence is TGTGCCAGCCAACAGGAAAACTATGGCTACACCTTC. Its protein is CASQQENYGYTF.

A single count supports this clone. V gene TRBV18 combines with J gene TRBJ2-7; tentatively, D is TRBD2 (6 bases). The CDR3 covers 11 residues. CDR1 is KGHSH, CDR2 LQKENI, per germline. Trimming stripped 3 bases from V and 7 bases from J, with 7 bases between. Here the CDR3 DNA reads TGTGCCAGCTCACCGGGGGGTGAGCAGTACTTC. This sequence encodes CASSPGGEQYF.

CDR3 bases: TGCGCCAGCAGCCAAGATAATGTGAACACTGAAGCTTTCTTT. Protein: CASSQDNVNTEAFF. The chain joins TRBV4-1 to TRBJ1-1; D gene unclear. The germline V and J ends were trimmed by 0 bases and 0 bases, with 5 bases remaining between them. CDR1 is MGHRA and CDR2 is YSYEKL in the germline V gene. The CDR3 has 14 residues.

This chain uses TRBV5-5 with TRBJ1-1, with D perhaps matching TRBD1 (5 bases). The V end lost 6 bases, the J end lost 1 base, and 10 bases lay between the germline ends. In germline, CDR1 is SGHKS, CDR2 YYEKEE (reference sequence). CDR3 length: 13 amino acids. CDR3 sequence reads: CASNRQRNTEAFF. The CDR3 nucleotides are TGTGCCAGCAACCGACAGAGGAACACTGAAGCTTTCTTT.

The rearrangement joins TRBV6-5 to TRBJ1-2; D call uncertain. CDR1 is MNHEY, CDR2 SVGAGI, per germline. Trimming left V 5 bases short and J 7 bases short, with 14 bases between. The CDR3 covers 13 residues. The CDR3 is CASSLRGQSGYTF. CDR3 in DNA: TGTGCCAGCAGTCTACGAGGGCAAAGTGGCTACACCTTC.

This chain links TRBV12-5 with TRBJ1-2, with 7 bases lining up with TRBD1. CDR3 length: 20 residues. After removal of 0 bases from V and 1 base from J, the junction contained 17 bases not matched to a gene. Germline V gene sequence: CDR1 LGHNT, CDR2 FRNRAP. CDR3 sequence (DNA): TGTGCTAGTGGTTTGGTTACTAAAGGGGACAGCTCCCTTCTTAACTATGGCTACACCTTC. Protein product: CASGLVTKGDSSLLNYGYTF.

This chain connects TRBV27 to TRBJ2-3, with a tentative D call TRBD1 (5 bases). The length of the CDR3 is 14 residues. CDR1 and CDR2 from the germline V gene are MNHEY and SMNVEV (reference sequence). V lost 9 bases and J lost 4, with 17 bases in between. The CDR3 sequence: CASKVAGSPDTQYF. For the CDR3, the DNA is TGTGCCAGTAAAGTGGCAGGGTCCCCAGATACGCAGTATTTT.

This chain uses TRBV5-1 with TRBJ2-1, with D perhaps TRBD1 (6 bases). Trimming removed 0 bases from V and 8 bases from J, with 15 bases in between. The CDR3 spans 15 residues. Germline V gene sequence: CDR1 SGHRS, CDR2 YFSETQ. The CDR3 DNA follows: TGCGCCAGCAGCTTGGGTCAGGGGTTTATCGATGAGCAGTTCTTC. This sequence encodes CASSLGQGFIDEQFF.

The CDR3 loop reads CASSFTGGETQYF. The CDR3, as DNA: TGTGCCAGCAGCTTTACCGGGGGGGAGACCCAGTACTTC. The V and J genes are TRBV11-2 and TRBJ2-5, with TRBD2 matching over 7 bases. CDR1 SGHAT and CDR2 FQNNGV come from the germline V gene. This CDR3 region has 13 residues. The trim removed 3 bases at V and 5 bases at J, leaving 3 bases unmatched.